These 21 T cell receptor beta chains originate from one sample sequenced in a study of T-cell memory formation after mild COVID-19. TCRdb redid the calling of the 5' RACE reads with MiXCR, one entry per CDR3 protein. The profile shows a few hundred thousand distinct CDR3 sequences, 15% to 20% of them singletons. Sequences were obtained from PBMCs or a T cell subset sorted from them (not recorded which). These receptors all come from a man aged 18 to 29 who had mild COVID-19 (a few samples of this study predate the infection). Cell type and time point are not known.

The chain is built from TRBV9 and TRBJ2-7; D gene uncertain. V was pared by 0 bases and J by 4 bases, with 11 bases between. CDR3 length: 14 amino acids. In germline, CDR1 is SGDLS, CDR2 YYNGEE. The CDR3 region has the DNA TGTGCCAGCAGCGTAGGTGGGAAGACATACGAGCAGTACTTC. Its translation is CASSVGGKTYEQYF.

The chain joins TRBV4-2 to TRBJ2-5; D gene uncertain. V shed 0 bases and J shed 1 base, with 15 bases lying between them. Per germline, CDR1 LGHNA and CDR2 YNFKEQ. The CDR3 runs to 17 residues. The CDR3 DNA reads as TGTGCCAGCAGCCAAGATAGAACTGGTGGCTCCCAAGAGACCCAGTACTTC. Translation: CASSQDRTGGSQETQYF.

The chain is built from TRBV24-1 and TRBJ2-3; D is uncertain. V was trimmed by 4 bases and J by 3 bases, leaving 10 bases between them. CDR3 length equals 14 residues. Germline-derived CDR1 and CDR2 are KGHDR and SFDVKD. DNA of the CDR3: TGTGCCACCAGTGACCCCGTACAGACAGATACGCAGTATTTT. It specifies CATSDPVQTDTQYF.

This clonotype was counted between two and nine times. The chain links TRBV5-8 to TRBJ2-7; D possibly corresponds to TRBD1 (7 bases). The CDR3 is made up of 13 amino acids. Trimming cost V 4 bases and J 7 bases, with 15 bases left between them. The V gene's germline CDR1 is SGHTS and CDR2 YDEGEE. The CDR3 nucleotides are TGTGCCAGCAGCGGAGCAGGGGGAGGTGAGCAGTACTTC. This translates into CASSGAGGGEQYF.

This clonotype was picked up a small number of times. V is TRBV5-1 and J is TRBJ1-1; no clear D. V was pared by 3 bases and J by 7 bases, with 13 bases between. Germline values: CDR1 SGHRS, CDR2 YFSETQ. The CDR3 is 13 amino acids. The CDR3, as DNA: TGCGCCAGCAGCTCTCCGGGGAGCATTGAAGCTTTCTTT. Amino acids: CASSSPGSIEAFF. The variable domain in full, with the rest retrieved from reference TRBV5-1 and TRBJ1-1, is KAGVTQTPRYLIKTRGQQVTLSCSPISGHRSVSWYQQTPGQGLQFLFEYFSETQRNKGNFPGRFSGRQFSNSRSEMNVSTLELGDSALYLCASSSPGSIEAFFGQGTRLTVV.

This clonotype has more than one count but fewer than ten. The rearrangement uses TRBV7-8 and TRBJ1-5, with 7 nucleotides matching TRBD1. The length of the CDR3 is 15 residues. The germline gives CDR1 SGHVS, CDR2 FQNEAQ. The V gene end was trimmed by 2 bases and the J gene end by 5 bases; junction bases not matched to a gene: 6. The DNA of the CDR3 is TGTGCCAGCAGCTTATTGAACAGGGGCGATCAGCCCCAGCATTTT. Its translation: CASSLLNRGDQPQHF.

The table lists this clonotype with a few counts. The genes are TRBV12-3 or TRBV12-4 and TRBJ2-5; maybe TRBD1 (5 bases). V was clipped by 6 bases and J by 5 bases, with 19 bases between them. The CDR3 totals 15 residues. The CDR3 spells CASSPGRADRETQYF. The CDR3 DNA reads as TGTGCCAGCAGCCCAGGCAGGGCGGACCGGGAGACCCAGTACTTC.

The genes are TRBV9 and TRBJ2-3; maybe TRBD2 (5 bases). V lost 2 bases, J lost 7 bases, and 11 bases lay in between. CDR1 and CDR2 from the germline V gene are SGDLS and YYNGEE. The CDR3 is 13 residues long. CDR3 coding DNA: TGTGCCAGCAGCGTGGAGGCTCAGAATACGCAGTATTTT. Translated: CASSVEAQNTQYF.

This clonotype has more than one count but fewer than ten. The V and J genes are TRBV25-1 and TRBJ2-1; D is unresolved. Between the trimmed V and J ends, which lost 0 bases and 4 bases, there was a span of 10 bases. Germline CDR1 is MGHDK and CDR2 is SYGVNS. The CDR3 totals 15 residues. CDR3 in amino acids: CASSEYHLRYNEQFF. CDR3 nucleotides: TGTGCCAGCAGTGAATATCACCTTAGATACAATGAGCAGTTCTTC. Filled out from reference TRBV25-1 and TRBJ2-1, the complete variable domain reads EADIYQTPRYLVIGTGKKITLECSQTMGHDKMYWYQQDPGMELHLIHYSYGVNSTEKGDLSSESTVSRIRTEHFPLTLESARPSHTSQYLCASSEYHLRYNEQFFGPGTRLTVL.

CDR3 bases: TGTGCCAGCAGCTTAGGCCCTGAAAGGGGGCCCGGGGAGCTGTTTTTT. It translates to CASSLGPERGPGELFF. The chain has TRBV11-3 and TRBJ2-2; 7 positions match TRBD1. Germline CDR1 reads SGHNT; CDR2 reads YENEEA. Trimming cost V 1 base and J 6 bases; bases outside gene matches: 8. This CDR3 has 16 amino acids.

The genes are TRBV6-5 and TRBJ1-1, with D unresolved. Germline CDR1 is MNHEY and CDR2 is SVGAGI. There are 13 residues in the CDR3. V lost 6 bases, J lost 0 bases, and 8 bases lay in between. Written as DNA, the CDR3 is TGTGCCAGCAGGCCGATCATGAACACTGAAGCTTTCTTT. Translated, it gives CASRPIMNTEAFF.

The chain has TRBV20-1 and TRBJ1-5, with TRBD1 identical over 8 bases. Germline CDR1 and CDR2: DFQATT and SNEGSKA (reference sequence). The CDR3 length is 13 residues. Trimming took 6 bases from V and 3 from J; bases not matched to a gene: 4. In nucleotides, the CDR3 is TGCAGTGCCCGGACAGGGCTCAATCAGCCCCAGCATTTT. It specifies CSARTGLNQPQHF.

The V gene is TRBV12-3 or TRBV12-4, the J gene TRBJ2-2; D gene ambiguous. CDR3 size: 15 residues. Trimming left V 2 bases short and J 2 bases short, with 9 bases between. The CDR3 region is CASSLKADNTGELFF. CDR3 in DNA: TGTGCCAGCAGTTTAAAGGCGGATAACACCGGGGAGCTGTTTTTT.

The rearrangement links TRBV5-6 to TRBJ1-6, with TRBD1 matching 8 bases. V trimming: 0 bases; J trimming: 6 bases; junction bases outside the gene matches: 5. The CDR3 has 16 residues. CDR1 and CDR2 (germline): SGHDT, YYEEEE. DNA for the CDR3: TGTGCCAGCAGCTTGGTGCTGACAGGGGCTAATTCACCCCTCCACTTT. Translation: CASSLVLTGANSPLHF.

The chain is built from TRBV6-1 and TRBJ2-7; unclear D gene. Germline V gene lookup returns CDR1 MNHNS and CDR2 SASEGT. Trimming took 2 bases from V and 0 from J, leaving 5 bases between them. This CDR3 has 13 residues. DNA for the CDR3: TGTGCCAGCAGTGAACTCGTCTCCTACGAGCAGTACTTC. Translation: CASSELVSYEQYF.

This clonotype turned up a few times. This chain uses TRBV7-2 with TRBJ2-7; 11 bases are a match to TRBD2. The CDR3 sequence is 15 residues long. The ends lost 4 bases at V and 3 bases at J; junction bases unmatched: 5. The germline CDR1 and CDR2 sequences are SGHTA and FQGNSA. CDR3 nucleotide sequence: TGTGCCAGCAGCTCAACTAGCGGGGGAATCTACGAGCAGTACTTC. It translates to CASSSTSGGIYEQYF.

This clonotype has more than one count but fewer than ten. The chain recombines TRBV25-1 with TRBJ1-1; D remains ambiguous. Germline CDR1 MGHDK, CDR2 SYGVNS. The CDR3 sequence is 14 residues long. V gave up 2 bases and J gave up 1 base, with 8 bases separating them. This CDR3 reads CASSENRKNTEAFF. The CDR3 nucleotides are TGTGCCAGCAGTGAAAACAGAAAGAACACTGAAGCTTTCTTT.

This clonotype was observed many times. This chain uses TRBV12-3 or TRBV12-4 with TRBJ1-1; D gene uncertain. CDR3 length equals 12 residues. The germline V and J ends were trimmed by 3 bases and 3 bases, with 5 bases remaining between them. CDR3 protein: CASSFSDTEAFF. The DNA for the CDR3 is TGTGCCAGCAGTTTTTCAGACACTGAAGCTTTCTTT.

This clonotype was detected a few times. The rearrangement uses TRBV7-2 and TRBJ2-7, with a possible D match to TRBD1 (6 bases). The CDR3 covers 13 residues. Per germline, CDR1 SGHTA and CDR2 FQGNSA. V was cut by 4 bases and J by 6 bases, with 13 bases left in between. The CDR3 is CASSSFTGSEQYF. DNA of the CDR3: TGTGCCAGCAGCTCCTTTACAGGGAGCGAGCAGTACTTC.

This clonotype has a count of ten or more. The CDR3 region has the DNA TGCGCCAGCAGCTTGGTGGGACAGAACATTCAGTACTTC. It specifies CASSLVGQNIQYF. The chain couples TRBV5-1 to TRBJ2-4, with 7 nucleotides matching TRBD1. The CDR3 is 13 residues long. Germline V gives CDR1 SGHRS, CDR2 YFSETQ. V lost 0 bases to trimming and J lost 7 bases; unmatched junction nucleotides: 1.

This clonotype came up a few times. The chain employs TRBV7-2 and TRBJ1-1, with D possibly being TRBD1 (5 bases). The CDR3 runs to 14 residues. Germline lookup yields CDR1 SGHTA and CDR2 FQGNSA. V dropped 6 bases and J dropped 0 bases, with 11 bases sitting between them. For the CDR3, the DNA is TGTGCCAGCAGACGAGGGGCGGTGAACACTGAAGCTTTCTTT. It codes for CASRRGAVNTEAFF.